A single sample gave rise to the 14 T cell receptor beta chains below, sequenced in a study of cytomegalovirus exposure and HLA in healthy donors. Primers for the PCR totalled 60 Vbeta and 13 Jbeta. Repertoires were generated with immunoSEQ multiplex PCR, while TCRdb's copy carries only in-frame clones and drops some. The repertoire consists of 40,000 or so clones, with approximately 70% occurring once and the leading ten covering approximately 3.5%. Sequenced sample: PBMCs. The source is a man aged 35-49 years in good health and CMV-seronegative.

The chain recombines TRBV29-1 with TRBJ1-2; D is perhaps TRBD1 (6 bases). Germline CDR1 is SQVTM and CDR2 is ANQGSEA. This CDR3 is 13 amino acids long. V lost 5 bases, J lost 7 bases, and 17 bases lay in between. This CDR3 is CSVPRLGAGGYTF. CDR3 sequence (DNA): TGCAGCGTTCCCCGGTTGGGGGCTGGTGGCTACACCTTC.

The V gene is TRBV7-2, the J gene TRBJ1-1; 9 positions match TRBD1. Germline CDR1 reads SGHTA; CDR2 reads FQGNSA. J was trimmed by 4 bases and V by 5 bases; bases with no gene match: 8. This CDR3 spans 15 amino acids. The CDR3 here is CASSGGTGSSTEAFF. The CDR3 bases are TGTGCCAGCAGCGGAGGGACAGGGAGTAGCACTGAAGCTTTCTTT. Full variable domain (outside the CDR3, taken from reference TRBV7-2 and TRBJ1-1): GAGVSQSPSNKVTEKGKDVELRCDPISGHTALYWYRQSLGQGLEFLIYFQGNSAPDKSGLPSDRFSAERTGGSVSTLTIQRTQQEDSAVYLCASSGGTGSSTEAFFGQGTRLTVV.

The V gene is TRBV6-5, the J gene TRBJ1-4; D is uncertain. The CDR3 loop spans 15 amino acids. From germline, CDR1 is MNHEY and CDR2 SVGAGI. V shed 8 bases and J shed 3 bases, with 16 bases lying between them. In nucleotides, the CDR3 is TGTGCCAGCTCCCCCGGTCGAACAGCTAATGAAAAACTGTTTTTT. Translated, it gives CASSPGRTANEKLFF.

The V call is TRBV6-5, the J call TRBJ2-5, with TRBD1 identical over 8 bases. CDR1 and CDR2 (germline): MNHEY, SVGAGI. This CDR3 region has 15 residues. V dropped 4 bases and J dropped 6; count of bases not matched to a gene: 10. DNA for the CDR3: TGTGCCAGCAGTTCAGGACAGGGAATGGAAAAGACCCAGTACTTC. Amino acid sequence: CASSSGQGMEKTQYF.

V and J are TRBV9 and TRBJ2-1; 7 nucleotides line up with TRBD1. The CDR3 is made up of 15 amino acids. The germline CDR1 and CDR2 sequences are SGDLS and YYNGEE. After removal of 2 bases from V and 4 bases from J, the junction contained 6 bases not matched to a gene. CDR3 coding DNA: TGTGCCAGCAGCGTCGGAACAGGGGTTTACAATGAGCAGTTCTTC. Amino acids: CASSVGTGVYNEQFF.

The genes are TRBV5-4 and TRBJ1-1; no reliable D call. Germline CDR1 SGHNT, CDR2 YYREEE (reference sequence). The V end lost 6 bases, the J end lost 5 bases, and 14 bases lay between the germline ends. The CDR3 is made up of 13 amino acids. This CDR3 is CASTLEGRTEAFF. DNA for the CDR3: TGTGCCAGCACCCTGGAGGGTAGAACTGAAGCTTTCTTT.

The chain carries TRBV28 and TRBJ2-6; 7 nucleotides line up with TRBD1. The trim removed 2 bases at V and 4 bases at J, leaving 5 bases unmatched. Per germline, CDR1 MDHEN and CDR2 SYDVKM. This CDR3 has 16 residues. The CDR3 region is CASSLKGALGANVLTF. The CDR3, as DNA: TGTGCCAGCAGTTTAAAGGGGGCGCTAGGGGCCAACGTCCTGACTTTC.

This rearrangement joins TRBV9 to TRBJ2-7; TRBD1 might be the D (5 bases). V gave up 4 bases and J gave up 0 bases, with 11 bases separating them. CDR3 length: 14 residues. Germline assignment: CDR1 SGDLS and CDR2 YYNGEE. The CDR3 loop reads CASSQAGLSYEQYF. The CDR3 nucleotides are TGTGCCAGCAGCCAAGCAGGGCTCTCCTACGAGCAGTACTTC.

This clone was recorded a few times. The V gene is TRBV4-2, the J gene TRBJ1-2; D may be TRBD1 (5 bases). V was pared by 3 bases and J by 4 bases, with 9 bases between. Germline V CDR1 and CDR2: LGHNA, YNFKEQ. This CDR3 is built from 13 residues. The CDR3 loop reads CASSQDISYGYTF. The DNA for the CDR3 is TGTGCCAGCAGCCAGGACATATCCTATGGCTACACCTTC.

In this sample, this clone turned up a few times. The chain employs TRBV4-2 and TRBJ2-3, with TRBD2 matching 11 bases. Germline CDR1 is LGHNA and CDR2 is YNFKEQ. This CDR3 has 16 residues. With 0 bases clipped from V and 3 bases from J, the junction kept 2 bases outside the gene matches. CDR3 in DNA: TGTGCCAGCAGCCAAGATAGCGGGGGGGCGACAGATACGCAGTATTTT. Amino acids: CASSQDSGGATDTQYF.

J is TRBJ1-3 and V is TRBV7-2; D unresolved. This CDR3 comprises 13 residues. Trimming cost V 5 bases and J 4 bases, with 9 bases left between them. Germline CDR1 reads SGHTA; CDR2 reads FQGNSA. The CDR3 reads CASSTDWGNTIYF. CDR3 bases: TGTGCCAGCAGCACGGACTGGGGAAACACCATATATTTT.

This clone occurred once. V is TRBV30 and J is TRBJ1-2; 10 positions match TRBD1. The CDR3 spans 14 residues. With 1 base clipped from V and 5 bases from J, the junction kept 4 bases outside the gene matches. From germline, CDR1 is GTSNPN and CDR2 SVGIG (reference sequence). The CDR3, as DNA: TGTGCCTGGAGTGGGGACAGGGGACGGTATGGCTACACCTTC. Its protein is CAWSGDRGRYGYTF.

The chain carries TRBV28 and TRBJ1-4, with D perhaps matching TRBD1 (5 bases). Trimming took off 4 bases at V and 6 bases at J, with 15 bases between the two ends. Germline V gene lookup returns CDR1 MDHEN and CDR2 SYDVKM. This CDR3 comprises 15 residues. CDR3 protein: CASSSGGGEDEKLFF. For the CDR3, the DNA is TGTGCCAGCAGTTCCGGGGGGGGTGAGGATGAAAAACTGTTTTTT.

The DNA for the CDR3 is TGCGCCAGCAGCTTGCAATTCAATTCACCCCTCCACTTT. It translates to CASSLQFNSPLHF. The genes are TRBV5-1 and TRBJ1-6; no definite D call. CDR3 length equals 13 residues. V lost 1 base and J 7 bases, leaving 6 bases between the germline ends. Germline lookup yields CDR1 SGHRS and CDR2 YFSETQ. Variable domain in full (rest from reference TRBV5-1 and TRBJ1-6): KAGVTQTPRYLIKTRGQQVTLSCSPISGHRSVSWYQQTPGQGLQFLFEYFSETQRNKGNFPGRFSGRQFSNSRSEMNVSTLELGDSALYLCASSLQFNSPLHFGNGTRLTVT.